This T cell receptor beta chain was sequenced in a study of Ad26.COV2.S vaccination and SARS-CoV-2 variants. Study in general: The trial was COV1001 and the donor's arm was Ad26.COV2.S.

The study's findings and limits: Comparability of non-spike TCR breadth was observed across vaccine and placebo recipients. Responses of T cells in total may have been underestimated by the TCR breadth and depth analyses. Substantial breadth was reported for post-vaccination spike-specific CD8+ and CD4+ T cells.

Libraries were prepared by immunoSEQ multiplex PCR; TCRdb keeps only in-frame clonotypes and omits some of them. The sample holds about 480,000 clones, around 85% seen once. Treatment given: roughly 19 received Ad26.COV2.S at low or high dose, single or two shots; a few received placebo; per-sample allocation not given. Samples were taken on day 63 after the first vaccine or placebo injection. As for this clone: Antigen unknown.

V was cut by 3 bases and J by 0 bases, with 7 bases left in between. The CDR3 spans 14 residues. Germline V gene data show CDR1 as SGHNT and CDR2 as YYREEE (reference sequence). Here the sequenced sample was peripheral blood, taken in a trial of Ad26.COV2.S vaccine versus placebo. This chain joins TRBV5-4 and TRBJ2-1; D gene ambiguous. The clonotype was recovered from a person aged 18 to 65 who received the Ad26.COV2.S COVID-19 vaccine or a placebo. As DNA, the CDR3 is TGTGCCAGCAGCTCCCGTAGCTCCTACAATGAGCAGTTCTTC. It encodes CASSSRSSYNEQFF.